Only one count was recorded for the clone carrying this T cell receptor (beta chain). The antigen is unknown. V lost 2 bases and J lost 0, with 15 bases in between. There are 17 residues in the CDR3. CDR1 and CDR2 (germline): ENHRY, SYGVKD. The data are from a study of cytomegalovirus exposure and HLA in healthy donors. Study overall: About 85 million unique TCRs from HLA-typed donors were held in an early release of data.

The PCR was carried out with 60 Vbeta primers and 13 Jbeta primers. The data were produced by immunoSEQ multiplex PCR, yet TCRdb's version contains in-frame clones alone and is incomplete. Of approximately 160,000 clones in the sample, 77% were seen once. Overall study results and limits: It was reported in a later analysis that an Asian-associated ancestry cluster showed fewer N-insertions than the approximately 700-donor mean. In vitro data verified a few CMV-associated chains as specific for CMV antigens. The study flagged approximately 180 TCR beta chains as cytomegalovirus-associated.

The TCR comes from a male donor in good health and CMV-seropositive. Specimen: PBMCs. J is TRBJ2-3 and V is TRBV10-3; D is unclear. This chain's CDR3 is CAISEHTTVTSTDTQYF. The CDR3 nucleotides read TGTGCCATCAGTGAGCATACTACTGTGACTAGCACAGATACGCAGTATTTT.